This note documents a single T cell receptor beta chain sequence. This sample is part of a study of PD-1 blockade in classical Hodgkin lymphoma. Across the whole study: Nivolumab dosing for patients was 3 mg/kg, administered intravenously every 2 weeks.

The sample's time point: cycle 4 day 1 (C4D1), after around six weeks of nivolumab. Following autologous stem cell transplantation, relapse occurred in every patient, and exposure to brentuximab vedotin varied. The V gene lost 6 bases and the J gene lost 5 bases, with 10 bases spanning the gap. The germline gives CDR1 MNHNY, CDR2 SVGAGI (reference sequence). The CDR3 is 13 residues long. Measured with immunoSEQ multiplex PCR; TCRdb has only the in-frame clones, and not every one. The sample lists approximately 41,000 clones, roughly 70% occurring once. The receptor was isolated from a human donor with classical Hodgkin lymphoma. This material consisted of peripheral blood mononuclear cells (PBMCs), taken before the fourth cycle of nivolumab. V usage is TRBV6-6 and J usage is TRBJ1-4; D may be TRBD1 (5 bases). In DNA form, the CDR3 reads TGTGCCAGCAGGGACACGAAAAATGAAAAACTGTTTTTT. Its translation: CASRDTKNEKLFF.